This TCR beta chain was documented in a study of cytomegalovirus exposure and HLA in healthy donors. Study observations and caveats: It was likely that a cluster of highly shared sequence variants was a sequencing artifact. According to the study, some 160 TCR beta chains were cytomegalovirus-associated. When presence/absence was analysed, sequencing depth was taken to be roughly uniform across donors. Association of fewer than 20,000 TCR beta sequences with HLA alleles was found at 0.05 false discovery rate in a later analysis.

The PCR was carried out with 60 Vbeta primers and 13 Jbeta primers. Using immunoSEQ multiplex PCR, the repertoire was profiled, and TCRdb retains in-frame clones only, with some absent. The sample consists of over 130,000 clones, more than 70% of them appearing once. As concerns this clone: The antigen is undetermined.

The germline V gene has CDR1 MDHEN and CDR2 SYDVKM. CDR3 length equals 14 residues. Unmatched junction bases numbered 10, after V lost 8 bases and J lost 5 bases. J is TRBJ2-7 and V is TRBV28; 9 bases agree with TRBD1. The source is a man aged 50 or older in good health and CMV-seronegative. Sequenced input: PBMCs. The DNA for the CDR3 is TGTGCCAGCCGCCGGGACAGGGTTCCCCACGAGCAGTACTTC. This sequence encodes CASRRDRVPHEQYF.